Each of the 7 T cell receptor beta chains below was sequenced from the same sample in a study of shared clonotypes between healthy human individuals. The method was immunoSEQ multiplex PCR; TCRdb's version includes in-frame clones alone and lacks a portion of them. The data show millions of clones, 90% to 95% seen once. Input material: naive CD4+ T cells sorted from blood. Regarding subset: CD45RA+ positively selected. The receptors shown here come from a man between 18 and 29 years old in good health.

The gene calls are TRBV11-2 and TRBJ2-7, with TRBD1 matching 8 bases. The length of the CDR3 is 13 residues. The germline CDR1 and CDR2 sequences are SGHAT and FQNNGV. The junction had 4 bases not matched to a gene; V was cut back by 5 bases and J by 4 bases. This chain's CDR3 is CASSLTGVYEQYF. The CDR3, as DNA: TGTGCCAGCAGCCTGACAGGGGTGTACGAGCAGTACTTC.

Only a few counts were recorded for this clone. This CDR3 reads CASSEQGAENSPLHF. The CDR3 DNA reads as TGTGCCAGCAGTGAACAGGGAGCTGAGAATTCACCCCTCCACTTT. The rearrangement uses TRBV2 and TRBJ1-6; D is perhaps TRBD1 (5 bases). CDR1 SNHLY and CDR2 FYNNEI come from the germline V gene. Between the trimmed V and J ends, which lost 2 bases and 7 bases, there was a span of 12 bases. The length of the CDR3 is 15 residues.

The chain employs TRBV5-1 and TRBJ1-2, with D unclear. With 2 bases removed from V and 8 bases from J, the gap between germline ends came to 13 bases. This CDR3 has 13 residues. Germline CDR1 is SGHRS and CDR2 is YFSETQ. The CDR3 spells CASSFNGQSGYTF. For the CDR3, the DNA is TGCGCCAGCAGCTTTAACGGGCAGAGCGGCTACACCTTC.

Concerning this clone: One end of the junction does not line up with germline, which may come from a read error. The chain links TRBV2 to TRBJ2-2; D may be TRBD2 (6 bases). From germline, CDR1 is SNHLY and CDR2 FYNNEI. This CDR3 has 13 amino acids. The CDR3 spells CASKQTNTGGLFF. DNA of the CDR3: TGTGCCAGCAAACAGACGAACACCGGGGGGCTGTTTTTT.

Worth noting for this clone: The sample has other DNA sequences that encode this CDR3 too. V is TRBV18 and J is TRBJ2-2; 7 bases agree with TRBD1. Trimming took 2 bases from V and 0 from J; bases not matched to a gene: 3. The CDR3 has 16 amino acids. Per the germline V gene, CDR1 is KGHSH and CDR2 is LQKENI. The CDR3, as DNA: TGTGCCAGCTCACCAACAGGGACAGCGAACACCGGGGAGCTGTTTTTT. Translating it yields CASSPTGTANTGELFF.

V and J are TRBV5-1 and TRBJ2-7, with D maybe TRBD1 (5 bases). This CDR3 has 12 amino acids. CDR1 is SGHRS and CDR2 is YFSETQ in the germline V gene. The V and J ends lost 6 bases and 3 bases respectively, with 10 bases between them. CDR3 loop: CASKDSNYEQYF. CDR3 nucleotides: TGCGCCAGCAAAGACAGTAACTACGAGCAGTACTTC.

This chain uses TRBV10-1 with TRBJ2-2, with 7 bases matching TRBD1. The junction had 4 bases not matched to a gene; V was cut back by 6 bases and J by 0 bases. From germline, CDR1 is WNHNN and CDR2 SYGVQD (reference sequence). The CDR3 covers 15 residues. The CDR3 nucleotides are TGCGCCAGCAGAGATGGACAGGCGAACACCGGGGAGCTGTTTTTT. It yields the protein CASRDGQANTGELFF.